Listed below are T cell receptor beta chains from one sample, sequenced in a study of human T cells and chemical hapten exposure. TCRdb analysed the RACE reads with MiXCR anew, one entry per CDR3 protein. This table holds about 80,000 distinct CDR3 sequences, roughly 10% found once. The sample was whole blood, taken in connection with sensitization to the hapten diphenylcyclopropenone (DPC). Receptors originate from a woman aged 25 to 39 with alopecia areata. Some clones in this sample may be carry-over from other donors' samples. The CDR3 runs from the conserved cysteine through the conserved F or W. Each record gives: J gene, CDR3 length, V gene, clone size, D gene, CDR3 protein, CDR3 DNA. The D gene is left open where the match is weak. Clone size is not always given. Where it is, it says once, few, many or a class for expanded clones.

>TRBJ1-5|15|TRBV18|few|TRBD1
CASSRDRADSQPQHF
TGTGCCAGCTCACGGGACAGGGCTGATTCCCAGCCCCAGCATTTT
>TRBJ2-1|11|TRBV29-1|.|TRBD1
CSVDFGTAQFF
TGCAGCGTTGACTTCGGGACAGCCCAGTTCTTC
>TRBJ1-1|16|TRBV18|many|.
CASSPVFGGQNTEAFF
TGTGCCAGCTCACCTGTTTTTGGGGGGCAGAACACTGAAGCTTTCTTT
>TRBJ2-5|17|TRBV12-3/TRBV12-4|few|.
CASSFQAAPKRGETQYF
TGTGCCAGCAGTTTTCAAGCGGCACCTAAGAGGGGAGAGACCCAGTACTTC
>TRBJ2-7|13|TRBV6-1|many|TRBD2
CASYRDYSYEQYF
TGTGCCAGTTACCGGGACTACTCCTACGAGCAGTACTTC
>TRBJ2-3|17|TRBV12-3/TRBV12-4|many|TRBD2
CASTLGLAGGWKDTQYF
TGTGCCAGCACCCTGGGCTTAGCGGGGGGGTGGAAAGATACGCAGTATTTT
>TRBJ2-1|15|TRBV29-1|few|.
CSVSLGRALSAVQFF
TGCAGCGTTAGTCTGGGGCGGGCTCTATCGGCAGTGCAGTTCTTC
>TRBJ1-1|14|TRBV18|many|.
CASLKTGPDTEAFF
TGTGCCAGCTTAAAAACAGGGCCGGACACTGAAGCTTTCTTT
>TRBJ2-1|13|TRBV28|few|.
CASSFPVHNEQFF
TGTGCCAGCAGTTTCCCCGTCCACAATGAGCAGTTCTTC
>TRBJ2-1|15|TRBV18|many|.
CASSSLTSEINEQFF
TGTGCCAGCTCATCTTTAACGAGCGAGATCAATGAGCAGTTCTTC
>TRBJ2-1|13|TRBV6-2/TRBV6-3|many|.
CASIQPGGREQFF
TGTGCCAGCATTCAACCTGGGGGAAGAGAGCAGTTCTTC
>TRBJ2-1|16|TRBV11-2|few|.
CASSLTLGSDFNEQFF
TGTGCCAGCAGCCTCACGTTAGGGTCGGACTTCAATGAGCAGTTCTTC
>TRBJ2-1|15|TRBV7-2|many|.
CASSLHRSSYNEQFF
TGTGCCAGCAGCTTACACAGAAGCTCCTACAATGAGCAGTTCTTC
>TRBJ1-5|18|TRBV4-3|few|.
CASSQGPTGQFPGQPQHF
TGCGCCAGCAGCCAAGGCCCGACAGGCCAATTTCCCGGTCAGCCCCAGCATTTT
>TRBJ2-5|15|TRBV12-3/TRBV12-4|many|.
CASSFWGSGFETQYF
TGTGCCAGCAGTTTTTGGGGGAGCGGCTTTGAGACCCAGTACTTC
>TRBJ2-2|14|TRBV20-1|many|TRBD1
CSASPTGHTGELFF
TGCAGTGCTAGCCCGACAGGGCACACCGGGGAGCTGTTTTTT
>TRBJ2-5|17|TRBV9|.|.
CASSVGGRLQTGETQYF
TGTGCCAGCAGCGTAGGGGGGCGACTACAAACTGGGGAGACCCAGTACTTC
>TRBJ2-3|13|TRBV20-1|many|TRBD1
CSAMTRTGSTQYF
TGCAGTGCTATGACCCGGACAGGGAGTACGCAGTATTTT
>TRBJ1-6|16|TRBV5-6|many|.
CASSPTSGTYNSPLHF
TGTGCCAGCAGCCCAACCTCCGGGACCTATAATTCACCCCTCCACTTT
>TRBJ2-3|12|TRBV11-2|many|.
CASSMQGDTQYF
TGTGCCAGCAGCATGCAGGGAGATACGCAGTATTTT
>TRBJ1-5|12|TRBV27|.|.
CASSPIGQPQHF
TGTGCCAGCAGTCCCATTGGTCAGCCCCAGCATTTT
>TRBJ1-5|14|TRBV19|many|.
CASSMGQGNQPQHF
TGTGCCAGTAGTATGGGCCAGGGCAATCAGCCCCAGCATTTT
>TRBJ2-1|15|TRBV6-1|.|.
CASSEGQGTYNEQFF
TGTGCCAGCAGTGAAGGTCAGGGGACTTACAATGAGCAGTTCTTC
>TRBJ1-1|14|TRBV12-3/TRBV12-4|few|TRBD1
CASRLGQGGTEAFF
TGTGCCAGCAGACTGGGACAGGGTGGGACTGAAGCTTTCTTT
>TRBJ2-2|14|TRBV9|many|.
CASSVVVGGGELFF
TGTGCCAGCAGCGTAGTGGTGGGAGGCGGGGAGCTGTTTTTT
>TRBJ1-6|13|TRBV6-5|many|.
CASRTGPNSPLHF
TGTGCCAGCAGAACAGGGCCGAATTCACCCCTCCACTTT
>TRBJ2-5|14|TRBV5-1|few|TRBD1
CASSRDRETETQYF
TGCGCCAGCAGCCGGGACAGGGAAACAGAGACCCAGTACTTC
>TRBJ1-1|16|TRBV5-4|.|.
CASTSARRSGTTKAFF
TGTGCCAGCACCTCAGCCCGACGGTCAGGGACGACTAAAGCTTTCTTT
>TRBJ1-2|14|TRBV29-1|.|.
CSVDGGQTLYGYTF
TGCAGCGTTGATGGGGGCCAGACTCTGTATGGCTACACCTTC
>TRBJ2-1|13|TRBV5-1|.|TRBD1
CASNDRGRGEQFF
TGCGCCAGCAATGACAGGGGGCGGGGTGAGCAGTTCTTC
>TRBJ2-7|16|TRBV27|many|TRBD1
CASSLSGTGVTYEQYF
TGTGCCAGCAGTTTATCGGGCACAGGGGTGACCTACGAGCAGTACTTC
>TRBJ1-6|14|TRBV4-2|.|.
CASSQEGQNSPLHF
TGTGCCAGCAGCCAAGAGGGGCAGAATTCACCCCTCCACTTT
>TRBJ1-5|13|TRBV7-9|many|.
CASSLSTVGPQHF
TGTGCCAGCAGCTTATCCACCGTCGGGCCCCAGCATTTT
>TRBJ1-6|15|TRBV18|many|.
CASSPGAGGHSPLHF
TGTGCCAGCTCACCTGGGGCCGGGGGTCATTCACCCCTCCACTTT
>TRBJ1-3|14|TRBV28|many|.
CASSFVDSGNTIYF
TGTGCCAGCAGTTTTGTCGACTCTGGAAACACCATATATTTT
>TRBJ2-7|15|TRBV6-6|few|TRBD1
CASSWALGQSNEQYF
TGTGCCAGCAGCTGGGCATTGGGACAGTCTAACGAGCAGTACTTC
>TRBJ2-7|16|TRBV6-2/TRBV6-3|many|.
CASSSVSTPRSYEQYF
TGTGCCAGCAGTTCGGTTTCCACCCCGCGCTCCTACGAGCAGTACTTC
>TRBJ1-3|14|TRBV6-1|many|.
CASSESYRGNTIYF
TGTGCCAGCAGTGAATCTTACAGGGGAAACACCATATATTTT
>TRBJ2-7|15|TRBV27|few|TRBD1
CASRWTGLGSSEQYF
TGTGCCAGCAGATGGACAGGGTTGGGTTCCTCCGAGCAGTACTTC
>TRBJ2-3|16|TRBV6-5|few|TRBD2
CASSYGLAGGTDTQYF
TGTGCCAGCAGTTACGGGCTAGCGGGGGGCACAGATACGCAGTATTTT
>TRBJ1-5|18|TRBV7-6|.|.
CASSLAAGRKYSNQPQHF
TGTGCCAGCAGCTTAGCGGCTGGAAGAAAATATAGCAATCAGCCCCAGCATTTT
>TRBJ2-6|14|TRBV29-1|many|.
CSAEGGGGANVLTF
TGCAGCGCGGAAGGAGGTGGTGGGGCCAACGTCCTGACTTTC
>TRBJ2-4|15|TRBV29-1|many|.
CSATLVRGRKNIQYF
TGCAGCGCTACCCTGGTCCGGGGGCGGAAAAACATTCAGTACTTC
>TRBJ2-7|14|TRBV11-3|many|.
CASSLLGRTYEQYF
TGTGCCAGCAGCTTGCTCGGACGGACCTACGAGCAGTACTTC
>TRBJ2-1|12|TRBV6-1|many|.
CASSEVKGSRFF
TGTGCCAGCAGTGAAGTGAAGGGCTCTCGGTTCTTC
>TRBJ1-2|12|TRBV30|many|.
CAWNAPGDGYTF
TGTGCCTGGAACGCCCCGGGGGATGGCTACACCTTC
>TRBJ2-7|14|TRBV6-5|few|TRBD2
CASSLAGSFSEQYF
TGTGCCAGCAGTTTAGCGGGGTCATTTAGCGAGCAGTACTTC
>TRBJ2-2|16|TRBV12-3/TRBV12-4|many|.
CASSLRRRSTAGELFF
TGTGCCAGCAGTTTACGACGGAGAAGTACGGCCGGGGAGCTGTTTTTT
>TRBJ1-1|11|TRBV6-5|.|.
CASSYHTEAFF
TGTGCCAGCAGTTACCACACTGAAGCTTTCTTT
>TRBJ2-7|14|TRBV20-1|many|TRBD1
CSARDRDRVVEQYF
TGCAGTGCTAGAGACCGGGACAGGGTCGTTGAGCAGTACTTC
>TRBJ2-3|14|TRBV5-1|many|.
CASSLLGNTDTQYF
TGCGCCAGCAGCTTGCTAGGAAACACAGATACGCAGTATTTT
>TRBJ1-5|12|TRBV29-1|many|.
CSVGTEGRPQHF
TGCAGCGTGGGGACGGAAGGTCGGCCCCAGCATTTT